The 18 T cell receptor beta chains reported below all come from one sample, sequenced in a study of molecular identifiers for immune sequencing clone quantification. TCRdb itself ran the PCR reads through MiXCR, one entry per CDR3 protein. This sample has 460,000 or so distinct CDR3 sequences, with roughly 25% found just once. Sequences were obtained from naive CD8+ T cells from blood, with Jurkat cell RNA spiked in. Subset of the sample: FACS-sorted CD8+CD4-CCR7+CD45RA+ naive T cells. The source of these receptors is a human donor in good health. Some libraries in this study had Jurkat cell RNA spiked in.

The chain couples TRBV9 to TRBJ2-3, with D maybe TRBD2 (5 bases). V lost 3 bases to trimming and J lost 6 bases, with 11 bases between them. The CDR3 has 13 amino acids. The germline CDR1 and CDR2 sequences are SGDLS and YYNGEE. The CDR3 sequence: CASSDSSGDTQYF. CDR3 nucleotides: TGTGCCAGCAGCGACTCGTCGGGGGATACGCAGTATTTT.

The table lists this clonotype with a count of one. A read error may account for a junction end that differs from germline. The rearrangement links TRBV30 to TRBJ2-5, with TRBD2 matching over 7 bases. This CDR3 spans 13 amino acids. Germline values: CDR1 GTSNPN, CDR2 SVGIG (reference sequence). The CDR3 region is CAWSRRGEGTQYF. CDR3 nucleotide sequence: TGTGCCTGGAGTCGCCGGGGGGAAGGCACCCAGTACTTT. The complete variable domain, with remaining parts taken from reference TRBV30 and TRBJ2-5, reads SQTIHQWPATLVQPVGSPLSLECTVEGTSNPNLYWYRQAAGRGLQLLFYSVGIGQISSEVPQNLSASRPQDRQFILSSKKLLLSDSGFYLCAWSRRGEGTQYFGPGTRLLVL.

This sequence joins TRBV9 and TRBJ2-3; 11 bases align to TRBD1. The germline V gene has CDR1 SGDLS and CDR2 YYNGEE. The CDR3 is 16 residues long. V shed 3 bases and J 2 bases; nucleotides not matched to a gene: 5. The CDR3 coding sequence is TGTGCCAGCAGCGGGAGGGACAGGGGGACCACAGATACGCAGTATTTT. This gives the protein CASSGRDRGTTDTQYF.

V is TRBV6-5 and J is TRBJ1-2, with D perhaps TRBD1 (6 bases). Germline V gives CDR1 MNHEY, CDR2 SVGAGI. The CDR3 has 15 residues. V shed 2 bases and J shed 1 base, with 11 bases lying between them. Here the CDR3 reads CASSYRVDSNYGYTF. DNA for the CDR3: TGTGCCAGCAGTTACAGGGTGGACAGTAACTATGGCTACACCTTC.

This clonotype appeared a single time. An end of the junction differs from the germline gene, which may be a read error. The chain links TRBV12-3 or TRBV12-4 to TRBJ2-5, with D maybe TRBD2 (5 bases). There are 13 residues in the CDR3. In DNA form, the CDR3 reads TGTACCAGCAGTTTTCCGGGGAAAGAGACCCAGTACTTC. Translating it yields CTSSFPGKETQYF.

Notes on this clonotype: One end of the junction varies from germline; a read error may be responsible. The rearrangement links TRBV19 to TRBJ2-6; D may be TRBD1 (5 bases). Germline V gene sequence: CDR1 LNHDA, CDR2 SQIVND (reference sequence). There are 16 residues in the CDR3. The CDR3: CASKAPYYSGANVLTF. The DNA of the CDR3 is TGTGCCAGTAAGGCACCCTACTACTCTGGGGCCAACGTCCTGACCTTC.

Regarding this clonotype: A much larger clone differs from this one at a single base, so this may be a read error. V is TRBV19 and J is TRBJ2-2; perhaps TRBD2 as D (5 bases). Germline V lookup: CDR1 LNHDA, CDR2 SQIVND (reference sequence). The CDR3 totals 13 residues. In DNA, the CDR3 is TGTGCCAGTAGTACCCAAGGCGCTGGGGAGCTGCTTTTT. Translating gives CASSTQGAGELLF.

The chain carries TRBV7-9 and TRBJ1-3, with 10 bases identical to TRBD1. Germline-derived CDR1 and CDR2 are SEHNR and FQNEAQ (reference sequence). This CDR3 has 16 residues. J gave up 1 base and V 5 bases, and 5 bases lay outside the gene matches. CDR3 in amino acids: CASSGPGQGSGNTIYF. For the CDR3, the DNA is TGTGCCAGCAGCGGACCGGGACAGGGGTCTGGAAACACCATATATTTT.

The CDR3 nucleotides are TGTGCCAGCAGCAAACATGTCGGCTACGAGCAGTACTTC. Amino acid sequence: CASSKHVGYEQYF. The chain combines TRBV3-1 with TRBJ2-7; D is undetermined. Trimming stripped 5 bases from V and 3 bases from J, with 11 bases between. This CDR3 comprises 13 residues. Germline assignment: CDR1 LGHDT and CDR2 YNNKEL (reference sequence).

In the case of this clonotype: A much larger clone is a single base away; this may be a read error. The rearrangement joins TRBV7-6 to TRBJ2-5; D is ambiguous. The CDR3 loop spans 14 amino acids. CDR1 is SGHVS, CDR2 FNYEAQ, per germline. This chain's CDR3 is CASSSYGAQGTQYF. The CDR3 nucleotides are TGTGCCAGCAGCTCTTATGGTGCCCAAGGGACCCAGTACTTC.

This clonotype has a count of ten or more. V and J are TRBV13 and TRBJ1-1; 7 bases match TRBD1. Trimming cost V 5 bases and J 4 bases; bases outside gene matches: 7. The CDR3 spans 14 residues. Looked up from germline, CDR1 is PRHDT and CDR2 is FYEKMQ (reference sequence). The CDR3 region has the DNA TGTGCCAGCAGCCCTAGACAGGGCGGCACTGAAGCTTTCTTT. This gives the protein CASSPRQGGTEAFF.

This clonotype was seen many times. The CDR3 protein is CSVQGDEETQYF. CDR3 DNA sequence: TGCAGCGTACAGGGGGACGAGGAGACCCAGTACTTC. J is TRBJ2-5 and V is TRBV29-1, with 8 bases that match TRBD1. V dropped 6 bases and J dropped 5; count of bases not matched to a gene: 5. Germline V CDR1 and CDR2: SQVTM, ANQGSEA. The CDR3 sequence is 12 residues long.

A remark on this clonotype: Germline and junction disagree at one end, which may indicate a read error. The chain employs TRBV5-1 and TRBJ2-5; 8 bases are a match to TRBD2. The CDR3 loop spans 16 amino acids. The germline gives CDR1 SGHRS, CDR2 YFSETQ. CDR3 sequence: CASIGGLAGGQEPQYF. In nucleotides, the CDR3 is TGCGCCAGCATAGGTGGCCTGGCGGGGGGCCAAGAGCCCCAGTACTTC.

J is TRBJ2-3 and V is TRBV11-1; the D gene is possibly TRBD1 (6 bases). The CDR3 is made up of 15 amino acids. Per germline, CDR1 SGHAT and CDR2 FQDESV (reference sequence). The V gene lost 5 bases and the J gene lost 0 bases, with 12 bases spanning the gap. Written as DNA, the CDR3 is TGTGCCAGCAGCACGGGACACTCTAGCACAGATACGCAGTATTTT. It translates to CASSTGHSSTDTQYF.

The V and J genes are TRBV12-5 and TRBJ2-1, with a weak D call TRBD2 (6 bases). The CDR3 is made up of 15 amino acids. CDR1 is LGHNT and CDR2 is FRNRAP in the germline V gene. Trimming removed 1 base from V and 4 bases from J, with 11 bases in between. As DNA, the CDR3 is TGTGCTAGTGGTTTGGCGTCTAGCGCTTACAATGAGCAGTTCTTC. This gives the protein CASGLASSAYNEQFF.

This clonotype appeared many times. The rearrangement uses TRBV5-4 and TRBJ2-5, with 11 bases fitting TRBD2. The germline gives CDR1 SGHNT, CDR2 YYREEE (reference sequence). This CDR3 is 15 amino acids long. Losses at the gene ends were 9 bases for V and 0 bases for J; bases not matched to a gene: 7. CDR3 loop: CATSSGGSYQETQYF. As DNA, the CDR3 is TGTGCCACCTCTAGCGGGGGGTCGTACCAAGAGACCCAGTACTTC.

On this clonotype: A much larger clone lies a single base off, so this may be a read error. The CDR3 is CAGSPGGGSSEQYF. CDR3 nucleotide sequence: TGTGCCGGCAGCCCGGGCGGAGGAAGCTCCGAGCAGTACTTC. The rearrangement joins TRBV12-3 or TRBV12-4 to TRBJ2-7; tentative D call: TRBD2 (5 bases). The length of the CDR3 is 14 residues.

The chain links TRBV27 to TRBJ2-3, with 8 bases lining up with TRBD1. Trimming took 7 bases from V and 2 from J; bases not matched to a gene: 2. The CDR3 has 13 amino acids. Germline CDR1 and CDR2: MNHEY and SMNVEV (reference sequence). DNA for the CDR3: TGTGCCAGCATGGGACAGGACACAGATACGCAGTATTTT. This translates into CASMGQDTDTQYF.